This T cell receptor (beta chain) was found in a study of shared clonotypes between healthy human individuals. Data came from immunoSEQ multiplex PCR; TCRdb stores just in-frame clones and leaves some out. Of 450,000 to 650,000 clones listed, around three quarters are singletons. Per germline, CDR1 ENHRY and CDR2 SYGVKD. J gave up 6 bases and V 5 bases, and 7 bases lay outside the gene matches. This CDR3 comprises 14 residues. This TCR came from a woman aged 40 to 50 in good health. Some clones in this sample may be carry-over from other donors' samples. The rearrangement links TRBV10-3 to TRBJ2-3; 8 nucleotides match TRBD1. The sequencing input was PBMCs. This chain's CDR3 is CAISQGQGSDTQYF. DNA of the CDR3: TGTGCCATCAGTCAAGGACAGGGTTCGGATACGCAGTATTTT.